This TCR beta chain was identified in a study of blood T cell repertoires in COVID-19. Study in general: Italy, Spain and the United States were the sources of the convalescent and acute COVID-19 samples.

Turning to this clone: One end of the junction is discordant with germline, which a read error may explain.

The CDR3 spans 13 residues. Germline loops: CDR1 SGHTA, CDR2 FQGNSA. Here immunoSEQ multiplex PCR was the method, and the copy in TCRdb shows in-frame clones only, minus some. The sample carries around 160,000 clones, approximately 83% recorded once. The sequenced sample consisted of peripheral blood. This chain joins TRBV7-2 and TRBJ2-3; 7 bases agree with TRBD2. This clonotype was sampled from a woman aged 60 to 75 with COVID-19, enrolled during active disease. The chain's CDR3 is CASSQTSKDTQYF. In nucleotides, the CDR3 is TGTGCCAGCAGCCAGACTAGCAAAGATACGCAGTATTTT.